This T cell receptor beta chain stems from a study of blood T cell repertoires in COVID-19. Assay used: immunoSEQ multiplex PCR; TCRdb lists only in-frame clones, some missing. The table records 55,000 to 70,000 clones, 70% to 90% of them present only once. The CDR3 sequence is 13 residues long. Germline CDR1 reads ENHRY; CDR2 reads SYGVKD. Trimming cost V 6 bases and J 4 bases, with 12 bases left between them. The gene calls are TRBV10-3 and TRBJ1-2; tentative D call: TRBD1 (5 bases). The clonotype was recovered from a man between 60 and 75 years old with acute or convalescent COVID-19. The material sequenced was peripheral blood. Written as DNA, the CDR3 is TGTGCCATCAGCAACGACAGCCGCTATGGCTACACCTTC. Encoded protein: CAISNDSRYGYTF.